This TCR beta chain is drawn from a study of T cell responses to AZD1222 COVID-19 vaccine. The study, taken as a whole, reports: Distributed over spike, vaccine-associated CD4 TCRs predominated at 160-218 and 743-854.

On this clone: Its antigen is not identified.

Germline loops: CDR1 SEHNR, CDR2 FQNEAQ (reference sequence). Trimming shortened V by 0 bases and J by 0 bases, and 12 bases separated the two germline ends. The CDR3 runs to 17 residues. Using immunoSEQ multiplex PCR, the repertoire was profiled, and TCRdb retains in-frame clones only, with some absent. Among 150,000 to 200,000 clones listed, around nine tenths were seen once. The specimen was peripheral blood, collected 28 days after the second AZD1222 dose. The chain uses TRBV7-9 and TRBJ2-1; D gene uncertain. The TCR was taken from an adult who received the AZD1222 COVID-19 vaccine. The CDR3 region is CASSLASRLSSYNEQFF. The CDR3 coding sequence is TGTGCCAGCAGCTTAGCCTCGAGGTTGAGCTCCTACAATGAGCAGTTCTTC.